This T cell receptor (beta chain) was observed in a study of cytomegalovirus exposure and HLA in healthy donors. Study-wide background: T cells numbering 150 million to 200 million yielded more than 95 million unique TCR beta sequences in an earlier analysis.

Vbeta (60) and Jbeta (13) primers were used in the PCR. TCRdb keeps only in-frame clones here, not all; method: immunoSEQ multiplex PCR. The sample yields roughly 150,000 clones, roughly 75% seen once. The CDR3 sequence is 15 residues long. V lost 5 bases to trimming and J lost 3 bases; unmatched junction nucleotides: 5. Germline V gene lookup returns CDR1 SGHAT and CDR2 FQDESV (reference sequence). For this clone: Its antigen is still unknown.

Study conclusions and caveats: When analyzed later, the rates of TCR association showed variation by HLA locus, with DRB1 the most and HLA-C the fewest. The investigators catalogued 150 to 200 TCR beta chains as cytomegalovirus-associated.

The clonotype comes from a man under 40 in good health. The gene calls are TRBV11-1 and TRBJ2-2, with TRBD1 identical over 8 bases. The specimen was PBMCs. The CDR3 sequence: CASSPGTGYTGELFF. The DNA of the CDR3 is TGTGCCAGCAGCCCGGGGACAGGATACACCGGGGAGCTGTTTTTT.